This T cell receptor (beta chain) is drawn from a study of blood T cell repertoires in COVID-19. There are 17 residues in the CDR3. V shed 6 bases and J 9 bases; nucleotides not matched to a gene: 19. Germline lookup yields CDR1 SEHNR and CDR2 FQNEAQ (reference sequence). Sequenced by immunoSEQ multiplex PCR; TCRdb stores in-frame clones only, minus some. The sample includes over 200,000 clones, approximately 90% of them seen just once. The chain recombines TRBV7-9 with TRBJ2-1; 8 nucleotides align to TRBD2. Material for sequencing was PBMCs or T cells enriched from blood (not recorded which). The origin of this receptor is a middle-aged man who had recovered from COVID-19. The CDR3 DNA reads as TGTGCCAGCAGAAGCACGAAGAACGGGAGGGCCGTCGGTGAGCAGTTCTTC. It yields the protein CASRSTKNGRAVGEQFF.